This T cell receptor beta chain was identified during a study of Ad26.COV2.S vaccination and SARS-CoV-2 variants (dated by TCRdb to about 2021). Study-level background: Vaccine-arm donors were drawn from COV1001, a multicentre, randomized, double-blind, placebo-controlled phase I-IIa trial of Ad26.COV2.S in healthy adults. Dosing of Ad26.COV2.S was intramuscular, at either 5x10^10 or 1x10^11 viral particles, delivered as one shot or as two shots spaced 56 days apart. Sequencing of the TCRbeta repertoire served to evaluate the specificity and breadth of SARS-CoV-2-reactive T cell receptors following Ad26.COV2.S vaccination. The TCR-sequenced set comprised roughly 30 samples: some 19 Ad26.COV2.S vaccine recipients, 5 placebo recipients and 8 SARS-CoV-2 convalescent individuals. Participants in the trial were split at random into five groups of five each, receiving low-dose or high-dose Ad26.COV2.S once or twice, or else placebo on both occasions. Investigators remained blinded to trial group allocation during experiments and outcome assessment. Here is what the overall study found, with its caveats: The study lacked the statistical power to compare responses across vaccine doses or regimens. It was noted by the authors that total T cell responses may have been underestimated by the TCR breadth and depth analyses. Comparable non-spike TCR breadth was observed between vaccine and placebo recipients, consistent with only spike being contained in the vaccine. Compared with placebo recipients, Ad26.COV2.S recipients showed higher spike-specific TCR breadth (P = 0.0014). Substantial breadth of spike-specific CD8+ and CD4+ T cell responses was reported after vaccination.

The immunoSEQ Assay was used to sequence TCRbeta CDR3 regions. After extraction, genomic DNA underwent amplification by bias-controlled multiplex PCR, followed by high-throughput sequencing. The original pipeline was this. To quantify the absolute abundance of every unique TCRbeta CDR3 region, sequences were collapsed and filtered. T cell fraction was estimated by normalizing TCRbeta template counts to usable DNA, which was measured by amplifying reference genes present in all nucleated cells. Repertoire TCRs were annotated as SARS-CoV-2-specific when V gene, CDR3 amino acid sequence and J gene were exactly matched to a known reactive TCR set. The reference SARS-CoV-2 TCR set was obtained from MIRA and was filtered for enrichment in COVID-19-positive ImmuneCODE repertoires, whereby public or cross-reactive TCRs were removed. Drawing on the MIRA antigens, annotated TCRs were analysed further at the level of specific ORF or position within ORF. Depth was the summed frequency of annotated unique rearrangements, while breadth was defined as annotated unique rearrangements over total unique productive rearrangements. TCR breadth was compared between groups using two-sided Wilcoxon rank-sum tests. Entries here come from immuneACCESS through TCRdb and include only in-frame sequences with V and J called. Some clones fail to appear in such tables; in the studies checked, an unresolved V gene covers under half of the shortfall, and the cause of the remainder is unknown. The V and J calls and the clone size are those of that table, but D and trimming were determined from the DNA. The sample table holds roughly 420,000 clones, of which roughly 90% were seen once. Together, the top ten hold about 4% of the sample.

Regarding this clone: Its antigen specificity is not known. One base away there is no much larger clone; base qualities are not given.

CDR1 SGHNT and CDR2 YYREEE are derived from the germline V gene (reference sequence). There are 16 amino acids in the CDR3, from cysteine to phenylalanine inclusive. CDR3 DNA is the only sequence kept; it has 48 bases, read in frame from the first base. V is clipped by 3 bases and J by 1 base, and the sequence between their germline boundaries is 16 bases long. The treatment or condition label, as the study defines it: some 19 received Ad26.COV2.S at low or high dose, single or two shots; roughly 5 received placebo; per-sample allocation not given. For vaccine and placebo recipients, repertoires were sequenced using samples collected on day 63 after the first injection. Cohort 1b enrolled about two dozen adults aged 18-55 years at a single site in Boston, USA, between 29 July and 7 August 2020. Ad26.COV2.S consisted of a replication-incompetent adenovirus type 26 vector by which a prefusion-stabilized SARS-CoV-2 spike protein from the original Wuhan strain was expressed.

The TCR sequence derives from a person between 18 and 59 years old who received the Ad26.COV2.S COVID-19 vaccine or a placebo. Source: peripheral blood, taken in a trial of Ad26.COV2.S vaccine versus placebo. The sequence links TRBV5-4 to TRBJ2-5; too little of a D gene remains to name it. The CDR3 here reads CASSSLSGPAQETQYF. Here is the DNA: TGTGCCAGCAGCTCCCTCTCCGGGCCCGCCCAAGAGACCCAGTACTTC.